This passage covers 5 T cell receptor beta chains from one sample sequenced in a study of CD8 T cells in ankylosing spondylitis. General study findings and limits: Ankylosing spondylitis blood appeared to be characterized by a TCR beta motif of 8 or 9 highly homologous variants.

These receptors are not linked to any known antigen. MiXCR, applied by TCRdb to the 5' RACE reads, yields one record per CDR3 protein. Found here are more than 650,000 distinct CDR3 sequences, about 11% of them singletons; the top ten hold roughly 0.51%. Sequencing input: blood, either unsorted or a sorted T cell fraction (not recorded which). All receptors derive from a male donor with ankylosing spondylitis.

V gene TRBV20-1 combines with J gene TRBJ2-3, with 11 bases identical to TRBD2. Trimming cost V 5 bases and J 4 bases; bases outside gene matches: 5. Per the germline V gene, CDR1 is DFQATT and CDR2 is SNEGSKA (reference sequence). The CDR3 length is 14 residues. The CDR3: CSARIAGGADTQYF. CDR3 nucleotide sequence: TGCAGTGCTCGGATAGCGGGGGGGGCAGATACGCAGTATTTT.

The chain has TRBV20-1 and TRBJ1-2, with 8 positions matching TRBD1. Germline V gene sequence: CDR1 DFQATT, CDR2 SNEGSKA (reference sequence). The CDR3 covers 12 residues. The V and J ends lost 7 bases and 4 bases, in that order; junction bases with no gene match: 5. CDR3 sequence reads: CSGGRGLYGYTF. The CDR3 coding sequence is TGCAGTGGGGGCAGGGGGCTCTATGGCTACACCTTC.

V usage is TRBV9 and J usage is TRBJ1-1; 8 bases are a match to TRBD1. The germline gives CDR1 SGDLS, CDR2 YYNGEE. This CDR3 comprises 16 residues. Losses at the gene ends were 3 bases for V and 1 base for J; bases not matched to a gene: 8. The DNA for the CDR3 is TGTGCCAGCAGCGCACAGGGGGAATTTGAGAACACTGAAGCTTTCTTT. It is translated as CASSAQGEFENTEAFF.

The chain has TRBV3-1 and TRBJ2-1; 10 bases are a match to TRBD2. Per germline, CDR1 LGHDT and CDR2 YNNKEL (reference sequence). With 1 base clipped from V and 7 bases from J, the junction kept 7 bases outside the gene matches. The CDR3 length is 16 residues. The CDR3 nucleotides are TGTGCCAGCAGCCAAGGATGGCTAGCGGGAGTAAATGAGCAGTTCTTC. This translates into CASSQGWLAGVNEQFF.

This clonotype has more than one count but fewer than ten. The chain links TRBV5-1 to TRBJ2-1; D ambiguous. The CDR3 spans 15 residues. CDR1 and CDR2 from the germline V gene are SGHRS and YFSETQ. V lost 0 bases to trimming and J lost 3 bases, with 10 bases between them. The CDR3 is CASSLGIGDYNEQFF. In DNA, the CDR3 is TGCGCCAGCAGCTTGGGTATTGGGGACTACAATGAGCAGTTCTTC.